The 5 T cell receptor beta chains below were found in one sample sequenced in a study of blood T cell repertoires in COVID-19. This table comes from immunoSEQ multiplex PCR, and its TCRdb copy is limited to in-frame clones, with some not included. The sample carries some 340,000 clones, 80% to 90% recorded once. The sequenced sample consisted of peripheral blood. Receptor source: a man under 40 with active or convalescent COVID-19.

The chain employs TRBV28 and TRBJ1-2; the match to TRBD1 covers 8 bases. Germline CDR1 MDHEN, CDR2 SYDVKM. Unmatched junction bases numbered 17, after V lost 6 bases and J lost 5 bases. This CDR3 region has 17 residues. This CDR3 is CASREGQGRGDYYGYTF. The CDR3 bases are TGTGCCAGCAGAGAAGGACAGGGCCGGGGGGATTATTATGGCTACACCTTC.

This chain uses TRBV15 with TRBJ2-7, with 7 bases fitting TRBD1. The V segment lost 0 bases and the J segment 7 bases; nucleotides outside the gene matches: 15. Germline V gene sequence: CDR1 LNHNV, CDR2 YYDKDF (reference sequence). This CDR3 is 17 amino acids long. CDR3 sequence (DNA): TGTGCCACCAGCAGAGACAATCCGGGGACAGTCTTAGTAGAGCAGTACTTC. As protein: CATSRDNPGTVLVEQYF.

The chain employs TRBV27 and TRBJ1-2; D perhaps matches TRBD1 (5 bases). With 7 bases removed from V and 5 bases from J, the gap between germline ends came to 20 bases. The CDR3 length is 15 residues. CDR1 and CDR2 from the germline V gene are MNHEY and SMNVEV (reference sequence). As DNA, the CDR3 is TGTGCCAGCACCTGGTCGGGGGAGGGTGGATATGGCTACACCTTC. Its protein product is CASTWSGEGGYGYTF.

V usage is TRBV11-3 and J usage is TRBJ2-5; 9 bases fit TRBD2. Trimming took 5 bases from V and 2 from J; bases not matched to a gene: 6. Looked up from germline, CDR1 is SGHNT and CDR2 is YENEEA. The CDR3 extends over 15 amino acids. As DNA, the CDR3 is TGTGCCAGCAGCACAGAGCGGGGGGCTCAAGAGACCCAGTACTTC. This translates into CASSTERGAQETQYF.

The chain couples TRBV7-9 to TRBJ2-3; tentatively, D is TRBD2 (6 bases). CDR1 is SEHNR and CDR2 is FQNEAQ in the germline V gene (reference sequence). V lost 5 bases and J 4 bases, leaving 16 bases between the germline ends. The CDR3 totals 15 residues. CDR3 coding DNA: TGTGCCAGCAGCCAACTAGCCGCTGGGTCAGATACGCAGTATTTT. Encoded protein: CASSQLAAGSDTQYF.